These 9 T cell receptor beta chains were sequenced from one sample in a study of a mutant IDH1 vaccine in newly diagnosed glioma. No antigen has been identified for these receptors. Clones were read by immunoSEQ multiplex PCR, and TCRdb kept only the in-frame ones, dropping some. The sample includes around 31,000 clones, 78% of them seen just once. The time point denotes: week 35, safety follow-up. Every single dose of the vaccine, 300 ug of mutant IDH1 20-mer peptide, came with topical imiquimod. The starting material was PBMCs, obtained from a glioma patient whose treatment included an IDH1 peptide vaccine. These receptors were collected from a woman aged 40 to 50 with glioma.

The rearrangement joins TRBV12-5 to TRBJ2-3; D possibly corresponds to TRBD2 (5 bases). The CDR3 sequence is 15 residues long. Trimming took 1 base from V and 2 from J, leaving 10 bases between them. Germline-derived CDR1 and CDR2 are LGHNT and FRNRAP. Here the CDR3 reads CASGLGRGLTDTQYF. DNA for the CDR3: TGTGCTAGTGGTTTGGGCCGAGGACTCACAGATACGCAGTATTTT.

This clone has just one count. The V gene is TRBV6-1, the J gene TRBJ1-6; TRBD1 matches 7 bases. With V trimmed by 0 bases and J by 6 bases, 5 bases remained unmatched. This CDR3 spans 16 amino acids. Germline loops: CDR1 MNHNS, CDR2 SASEGT. The CDR3 DNA sequence: TGTGCCAGCAGTGAAGCCGACAGGGTGGGTAATTCACCCCTCCACTTT. This gives the protein CASSEADRVGNSPLHF.

V usage is TRBV2 and J usage is TRBJ2-3; weak D call: TRBD2 (6 bases). Germline V CDR1 and CDR2: SNHLY, FYNNEI. The CDR3 extends over 12 amino acids. The V gene lost 5 bases and the J gene lost 3 bases, with 6 bases spanning the gap. This CDR3 reads CASSRETDTQYF. Written as DNA, the CDR3 is TGTGCCAGCAGTCGGGAGACAGATACGCAGTATTTT.

This rearrangement joins TRBV2 to TRBJ1-1; D remains unclear. The CDR3 is made up of 14 amino acids. CDR1 is SNHLY, CDR2 FYNNEI, per germline. V lost 9 bases and J lost 1, with 15 bases in between. The chain's CDR3 is CARIRTDGNTEAFF. CDR3 DNA sequence: TGTGCCAGGATTAGGACTGATGGGAACACTGAAGCTTTCTTT.

The chain links TRBV6-6 to TRBJ1-5, with unresolved D. Germline V CDR1 and CDR2: MNHNY, SVGAGI (reference sequence). V lost 5 bases to trimming and J lost 8 bases, with 10 bases between them. This CDR3 contains 12 residues. Here the CDR3 DNA reads TGTGCCAGCAGTAAGCAGTGGGAGCCCCAGCATTTT. Its translation: CASSKQWEPQHF.

Comments on this clone: One end of the junction varies from germline; a read error may be responsible. V usage is TRBV23-1 and J usage is TRBJ1-2; the D is unclear. TRBV23-1 is labeled an ORF, and its function is uncertain. The length of the CDR3 is 15 residues. The CDR3 DNA follows: TGCGCCAGCAGTGAATCCGTCCGGCGGGCTTGTGGCTACACCTTC. Translation gives CASSESVRRACGYTF.

The CDR3 bases are TGTGCCAGTACCCCGACTAGCGGGTTGAACACCGGGGAGCTGTTTTTT. It yields the protein CASTPTSGLNTGELFF. The gene calls are TRBV19 and TRBJ2-2; TRBD2 matches at 10 bases. After removal of 7 bases from V and 1 base from J, the junction contained 6 bases not matched to a gene. CDR1 and CDR2 from the germline V gene are LNHDA and SQIVND (reference sequence). The CDR3 consists of 16 residues.

V and J are TRBV18 and TRBJ1-2; tentatively, D is TRBD1 (6 bases). The CDR3 consists of 17 residues. V lost 2 bases and J lost 0, with 16 bases in between. Germline-derived CDR1 and CDR2 are KGHSH and LQKENI. The CDR3 DNA reads TGTGCCAGCTCACCAACTCCCCTCAGGGGAGCTAACTATGGCTACACCTTC. Encoded protein: CASSPTPLRGANYGYTF.

For this clone: The same CDR3 is also encoded by other DNA sequences in this sample. Written as DNA, the CDR3 is TGTGCCAGCTCACCCGGCGAAAAACTGTTTTTT. This gives the protein CASSPGEKLFF. This chain connects TRBV18 to TRBJ1-4, with D unresolved. Trimming pared 3 bases from V and 8 bases from J, leaving 4 bases between. Germline CDR1 reads KGHSH; CDR2 reads LQKENI. The CDR3 contains 11 residues.